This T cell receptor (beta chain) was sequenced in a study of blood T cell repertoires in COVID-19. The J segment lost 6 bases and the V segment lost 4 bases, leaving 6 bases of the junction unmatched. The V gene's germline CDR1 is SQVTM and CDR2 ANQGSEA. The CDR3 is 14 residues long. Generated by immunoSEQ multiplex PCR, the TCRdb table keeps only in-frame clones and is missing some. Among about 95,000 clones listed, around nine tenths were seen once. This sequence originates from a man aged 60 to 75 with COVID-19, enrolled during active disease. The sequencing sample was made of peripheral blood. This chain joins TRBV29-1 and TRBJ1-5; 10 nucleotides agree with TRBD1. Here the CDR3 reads CSVAGQGVGQPQHF. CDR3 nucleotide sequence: TGCAGCGTTGCAGGACAGGGGGTAGGTCAGCCCCAGCATTTT.